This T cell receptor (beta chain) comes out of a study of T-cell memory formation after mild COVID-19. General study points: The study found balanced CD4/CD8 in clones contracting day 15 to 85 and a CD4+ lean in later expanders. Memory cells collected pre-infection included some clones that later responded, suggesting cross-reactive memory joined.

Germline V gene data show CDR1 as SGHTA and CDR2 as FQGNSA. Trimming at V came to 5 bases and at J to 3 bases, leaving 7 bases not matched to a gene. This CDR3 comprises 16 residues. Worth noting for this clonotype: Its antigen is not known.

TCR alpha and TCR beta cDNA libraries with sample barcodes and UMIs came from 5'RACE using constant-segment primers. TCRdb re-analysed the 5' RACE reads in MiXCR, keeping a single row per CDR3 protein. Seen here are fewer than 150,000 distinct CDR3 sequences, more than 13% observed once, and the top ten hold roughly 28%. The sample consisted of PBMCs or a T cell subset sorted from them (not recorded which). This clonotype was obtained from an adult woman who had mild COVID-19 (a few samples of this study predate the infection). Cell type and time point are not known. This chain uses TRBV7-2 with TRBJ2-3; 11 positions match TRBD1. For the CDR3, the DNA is TGTGCCAGCAGCCTAGATCGGGACAGGGGGACAGATACGCAGTATTTT. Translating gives CASSLDRDRGTDTQYF. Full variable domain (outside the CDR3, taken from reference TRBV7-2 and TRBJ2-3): GAGVSQSPSNKVTEKGKDVELRCDPISGHTALYWYRQSLGQGLEFLIYFQGNSAPDKSGLPSDRFSAERTGGSVSTLTIQRTQQEDSAVYLCASSLDRDRGTDTQYFGPGTRLTVL.